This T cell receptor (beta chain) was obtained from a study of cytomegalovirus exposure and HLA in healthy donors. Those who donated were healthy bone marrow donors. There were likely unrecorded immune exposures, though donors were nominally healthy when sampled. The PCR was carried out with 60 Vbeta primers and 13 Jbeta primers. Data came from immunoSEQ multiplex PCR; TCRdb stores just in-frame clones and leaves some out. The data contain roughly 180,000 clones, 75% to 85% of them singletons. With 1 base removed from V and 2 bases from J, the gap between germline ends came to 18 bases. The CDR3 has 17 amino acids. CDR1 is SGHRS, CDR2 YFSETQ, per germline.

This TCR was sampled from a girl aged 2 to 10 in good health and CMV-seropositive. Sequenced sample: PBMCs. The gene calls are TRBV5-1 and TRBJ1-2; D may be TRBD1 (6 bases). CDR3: CASSLRYTGQTNYGYTF. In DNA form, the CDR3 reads TGCGCCAGCAGCTTGCGGTACACTGGACAGACAAACTATGGCTACACCTTC.